This TCR beta chain comes out of a study of vaccination effects on CD4 cells after COVID-19. Worth noting for this clone: Its antigen is as yet unknown.

Deletions cut 2 bases from V and 7 bases from J, with 21 bases between. The length of the CDR3 is 16 residues. Germline values: CDR1 SGHRS, CDR2 YFSETQ. Assay: immunoSEQ multiplex PCR; the TCRdb copy retains only in-frame clones and omits some. This sample has around 44,000 clones, with 76% found just once. Isolation of CD4+ T cells took place after 10 to 11 days of culture. PCR confirmed that the person was infected with SARS-CoV-2 between March and December 2020. Every participant took two doses of the BNT162b2 or mRNA-1273 vaccine. The genes are TRBV5-1 and TRBJ2-5; D ambiguous. The source was CD4+ T cells from PBMCs cultured without peptide, collected after COVID-19 vaccination. The receptor was isolated from a human donor who had a prior SARS-CoV-2 infection. The CDR3 nucleotides are TGCGCCAGCAGCTTAGATCCGTATCCATTGTTGGGGACCCAGTACTTC. Translated, it gives CASSLDPYPLLGTQYF.